This T cell receptor beta chain emerged from a study of cytomegalovirus exposure and HLA in healthy donors. Study findings and constraints: Testing in vitro showed three CMV-associated chains specific for CMV antigens. Subsequent analysis showed first-cohort TCR clusters tending to co-occur in more than 90 validation repertoires. As was reported, the classifier diagnosed cytomegalovirus status with high specificity and sensitivity.

This CDR3 spans 14 amino acids. Germline CDR1 and CDR2: MNHNS and SASEGT. With 2 bases removed from V and 5 bases from J, the gap between germline ends came to 9 bases. Here immunoSEQ multiplex PCR was the method, and the copy in TCRdb shows in-frame clones only, minus some. The repertoire holds around 130,000 clones, 88% seen once, with less than 1.5% in the top ten. In the case of this clone: Antigen: not known.

This chain connects TRBV6-1 to TRBJ1-4; maybe TRBD1 (5 bases). The sequence was collected from a man aged 25 to 40 in good health and CMV-seronegative. The specimen was PBMCs. This chain's CDR3 is CASSEQTANEKLFF. The DNA for the CDR3 is TGTGCCAGCAGTGAACAGACAGCGAATGAAAAACTGTTTTTT.